Below, 26 T cell receptor beta chains from the same sample are listed, as sequenced in a study of OX40 agonist ivuxolimab in advanced cancers. The assay was immunoSEQ multiplex PCR, and TCRdb's table has in-frame clones only and misses some. The table has about 100,000 clones, roughly 90% seen once. The material sequenced was CD4+ or CD8+ T cells sorted from blood, taken in a trial of the OX40 agonist ivuxolimab. These receptors were collected from an adult with an advanced solid tumor such as melanoma, head and neck, liver or kidney cancer.

The gene calls are TRBV19 and TRBJ2-7; a weak D match, TRBD2 (6 bases). Trimming stripped 6 bases from V and 2 bases from J, with 17 bases between. The CDR3 loop spans 15 amino acids. Germline CDR1 LNHDA, CDR2 SQIVND (reference sequence). The CDR3 region is CASRVRSGVAYEQYF. The CDR3 region has the DNA TGTGCCAGTAGAGTAAGATCGGGGGTAGCCTACGAGCAGTACTTC.

This rearrangement joins TRBV9 to TRBJ1-1, with 7 positions matching TRBD1. Looked up from germline, CDR1 is SGDLS and CDR2 is YYNGEE. After removal of 0 bases from V and 1 base from J, the junction contained 0 bases not matched to a gene. This CDR3 contains 14 residues. CDR3 nucleotides: TGTGCCAGCAGCGTAGGGACAGGGAACACTGAAGCTTTCTTT. This translates into CASSVGTGNTEAFF. Combining the CDR3 with reference TRBV9 and TRBJ1-1 gives the whole variable domain DSGVTQTPKHLITATGQRVTLRCSPRSGDLSVYWYQQSLDQGLQFLIQYYNGEERAKGNILERFSAQQFPDLHSELNLSSLELGDSALYFCASSVGTGNTEAFFGQGTRLTVV.

The V call is TRBV2, the J call TRBJ2-7; D unresolved. The CDR3 covers 13 residues. The V gene lost 10 bases and the J gene lost 0 bases, with 13 bases spanning the gap. Germline V gene sequence: CDR1 SNHLY, CDR2 FYNNEI. In DNA, the CDR3 is TGTGCCACAAATCCAGTTTTCTCCTACGAGCAGTACTTC. Translation gives CATNPVFSYEQYF.

Written as DNA, the CDR3 is TGTGCCAGCTCACCTTCATGGTGGGCCCCGGAGACCCAGTACTTC. Translated, it gives CASSPSWWAPETQYF. The chain is built from TRBV18 and TRBJ2-5; D unclear. V was clipped by 3 bases and J by 5 bases, with 16 bases between them. The CDR3 has 15 residues. From germline, CDR1 is KGHSH and CDR2 LQKENI.

This clone was observed a single time. The rearrangement uses TRBV5-1 and TRBJ2-1; D gene uncertain. Between the trimmed V and J ends, which lost 5 bases and 7 bases, there was a span of 19 bases. Germline loops: CDR1 SGHRS, CDR2 YFSETQ. The length of the CDR3 is 15 residues. Here the CDR3 reads CASSSGAPSVNEQFF. The CDR3, as DNA: TGCGCCAGCAGTTCCGGAGCCCCGTCGGTTAATGAGCAGTTCTTC. Full variable domain (rest looked up from reference TRBV5-1 and TRBJ2-1): KAGVTQTPRYLIKTRGQQVTLSCSPISGHRSVSWYQQTPGQGLQFLFEYFSETQRNKGNFPGRFSGRQFSNSRSEMNVSTLELGDSALYLCASSSGAPSVNEQFFGPGTRLTVL.

This chain joins TRBV28 and TRBJ2-7; no clear D gene. Germline V CDR1 and CDR2: MDHEN, SYDVKM. The V and J ends lost 8 bases and 4 bases respectively, with 12 bases between them. The CDR3 runs to 12 residues. CDR3 amino acids: CASRKGRYEQYF. In DNA form, the CDR3 reads TGTGCCAGCCGGAAGGGTAGATACGAGCAGTACTTC.

The J gene is TRBJ1-2, the V gene TRBV5-6; the D is unclear. Per germline, CDR1 SGHDT and CDR2 YYEEEE. Trimming shortened V by 1 base and J by 1 base, and 5 bases separated the two germline ends. The CDR3 loop spans 13 amino acids. The CDR3: CASSLTVNYGYTF. The CDR3 DNA sequence: TGTGCCAGCAGCTTGACAGTTAACTATGGCTACACCTTC. The full variable domain, completed using reference TRBV5-6 and TRBJ1-2, is DAGVTQSPTHLIKTRGQQVTLRCSPKSGHDTVSWYQQALGQGPQFIFQYYEEEERQRGNFPDRFSGHQFPNYSSELNVNALLLGDSALYLCASSLTVNYGYTFGSGTRLTVV.

The rearrangement uses TRBV2 and TRBJ1-5, with TRBD1 as a possible D gene (5 bases). Germline lookup yields CDR1 SNHLY and CDR2 FYNNEI. Trimming pared 3 bases from V and 8 bases from J, leaving 8 bases between. CDR3 length equals 12 residues. The CDR3 DNA follows: TGTGCCAGCAGTGACAGGGCTGAGCCCCAGCATTTT. This sequence encodes CASSDRAEPQHF.

V and J are TRBV10-3 and TRBJ1-2; possibly TRBD1 for D (5 bases). The CDR3 loop spans 15 amino acids. V was shortened by 2 bases and J by 8 bases, with 18 bases between the two germline ends. Germline-derived CDR1 and CDR2 are ENHRY and SYGVKD. The CDR3 region is CAISEPQGSTGGYTF. The DNA of the CDR3 is TGTGCCATCAGTGAGCCTCAGGGTTCTACGGGCGGCTACACCTTC.

This clone occurred once. This chain links TRBV6-5 with TRBJ1-2; 10 bases map to TRBD1. This CDR3 comprises 14 residues. Germline trimming cut 4 bases from V and 7 bases from J; bases unmatched to any gene: 6. Germline V gene sequence: CDR1 MNHEY, CDR2 SVGAGI. CDR3 in DNA: TGTGCCAGCAGTTTCGGGGACAGGGGTAGTGGCTACACCTTC. It codes for CASSFGDRGSGYTF.

The chain couples TRBV27 to TRBJ2-7; TRBD2 matches 8 bases. The DNA end is a closer match to TRBJ2-1, so the J assignment may be wrong. CDR1 and CDR2 (germline): MNHEY, SMNVEV (reference sequence). The CDR3 is 15 residues long. The CDR3 sequence is CASSFTGGPGNEQFF. The CDR3 DNA is TGTGCCAGCAGTTTTACGGGAGGGCCCGGCAATGAGCAGTTCTTC.

This clone occurred a few times. The rearrangement uses TRBV12-1 and TRBJ2-7. TRBV12-1 is annotated as a pseudogene. The CDR3 is made up of 10 amino acids. The CDR3 region is CASSFYEQYF. CDR3 coding DNA: TGTGCCAGCAGTTTCTACGAGCAGTACTTC.

This chain links TRBV5-1 with TRBJ1-1; 9 bases agree with TRBD1. CDR3 length: 15 amino acids. With V trimmed by 3 bases and J by 1 base, 4 bases remained unmatched. CDR1 and CDR2 from the germline V gene are SGHRS and YFSETQ. The CDR3 loop reads CASSWTDRGNTEAFF. CDR3 in DNA: TGCGCCAGCAGCTGGACGGACAGGGGGAACACTGAAGCTTTCTTT.

V gene TRBV5-4 combines with J gene TRBJ2-3, with 13 bases aligning to TRBD2. Germline V lookup: CDR1 SGHNT, CDR2 YYREEE (reference sequence). V shed 1 base and J 11 bases; nucleotides not matched to a gene: 10. This CDR3 region has 16 residues. In DNA, the CDR3 is TGTGCCAGCAGCTTGTGGACTAGCGGGGGATCCATTGGGCAGTATTTT. This gives the protein CASSLWTSGGSIGQYF.

The chain carries TRBV5-5 and TRBJ2-1; unclear D gene. Germline V gene lookup returns CDR1 SGHKS and CDR2 YYEKEE (reference sequence). The CDR3 runs to 14 residues. V was trimmed by 1 base and J by 5 bases, leaving 10 bases between them. The CDR3 nucleotides read TGTGCCAGCAGCTTGATTCCCCAGAACAATGAGCAGTTCTTC. Amino acid sequence: CASSLIPQNNEQFF.

On this clone: The junction shows a germline mismatch at one end, possibly a read error. This chain links TRBV28 with TRBJ2-7; D unresolved. Looked up from germline, CDR1 is MDHEN and CDR2 is SYDVKM. The CDR3 sequence is 12 residues long. The CDR3 here is CASSRSQTDRDF. The CDR3 DNA is TGTGCCAGCAGTCGGAGTCAGACCGATCGGGACTTC.

The V and J genes are TRBV30 and TRBJ1-1, with D hard to call. This CDR3 spans 13 amino acids. The germline gives CDR1 GTSNPN, CDR2 SVGIG (reference sequence). V was clipped by 0 bases and J by 5 bases, with 10 bases between them. This CDR3 is CAWSVTGFTEAFF. CDR3 DNA sequence: TGTGCCTGGAGTGTAACGGGATTTACTGAAGCTTTCTTT.

The rearrangement uses TRBV4-1 and TRBJ1-3, with a tentative D call TRBD1 (5 bases). The germline V gene encodes CDR1 MGHRA and CDR2 YSYEKL. This CDR3 contains 15 residues. V gave up 6 bases and J gave up 1 base, with 13 bases separating them. CDR3 region: CASRNYQGSGNTIYF. Written as DNA, the CDR3 is TGCGCCAGCAGAAATTATCAGGGTTCTGGAAACACCATATATTTT.

The chain uses TRBV5-1 and TRBJ2-4, with unresolved D. Trimming stripped 2 bases from V and 0 bases from J, with 9 bases between. Germline V gene data show CDR1 as SGHRS and CDR2 as YFSETQ. The CDR3 contains 15 residues. The chain's CDR3 is CASSFKVAAKNIQYF. The CDR3 DNA reads TGCGCCAGCAGCTTCAAGGTTGCAGCCAAAAACATTCAGTACTTC. The full variable domain, with the rest looked up from reference TRBV5-1 and TRBJ2-4, is KAGVTQTPRYLIKTRGQQVTLSCSPISGHRSVSWYQQTPGQGLQFLFEYFSETQRNKGNFPGRFSGRQFSNSRSEMNVSTLELGDSALYLCASSFKVAAKNIQYFGAGTRLSVL.

The gene calls are TRBV7-8 and TRBJ2-2, with a tentative D call TRBD2 (6 bases). Germline V gives CDR1 SGHVS, CDR2 FQNEAQ. CDR3 length: 15 residues. V was trimmed by 0 bases and J by 4 bases, leaving 9 bases between them. CDR3 nucleotides: TGTGCCAGCAGCTTAGCCGGCGGGACCACCGGGGAGCTGTTTTTT. Protein: CASSLAGGTTGELFF.

The chain links TRBV5-4 to TRBJ2-5; 7 nucleotides match TRBD1. The germline V gene has CDR1 SGHNT and CDR2 YYREEE (reference sequence). The CDR3 sequence is 15 residues long. With 4 bases clipped from V and 0 bases from J, the junction kept 6 bases outside the gene matches. The CDR3 coding sequence is TGTGCCAGCAGCCTACCGACAGGGAACCAAGAGACCCAGTACTTC. This translates into CASSLPTGNQETQYF.

V is TRBV18 and J is TRBJ2-1; D perhaps matches TRBD1 (5 bases). This CDR3 is 15 amino acids long. Trimming pared 3 bases from V and 0 bases from J, leaving 9 bases between. The germline V gene has CDR1 KGHSH and CDR2 LQKENI. The CDR3 spells CASSPLDSSYNEQFF. As DNA, the CDR3 is TGTGCCAGCTCACCTCTCGACAGCTCCTACAATGAGCAGTTCTTC.

The chain couples TRBV28 to TRBJ2-7; 8 bases are a match to TRBD2. Germline V gene sequence: CDR1 MDHEN, CDR2 SYDVKM. The CDR3 totals 14 residues. V was clipped by 2 bases and J by 2 bases; unmatched bases: 2. The CDR3 bases are TGTGCCAGCAGTTTAACTAGCGGAACCTACGAGCAGTACTTC. It yields the protein CASSLTSGTYEQYF.

The V gene is TRBV2, the J gene TRBJ1-5; TRBD1 might be the D (5 bases). From germline, CDR1 is SNHLY and CDR2 FYNNEI. Trimming cost V 0 bases and J 3 bases, with 9 bases left between them. The CDR3 has 15 residues. Here the CDR3 reads CASSEASGFNQPQHF. CDR3 nucleotide sequence: TGTGCCAGCAGTGAAGCATCAGGGTTCAATCAGCCCCAGCATTTT.

CDR3 residues: CASSFLGGYETQYF. In DNA form, the CDR3 reads TGTGCCAGCAGCTTCCTGGGGGGGTACGAGACCCAGTACTTC. The chain recombines TRBV5-6 with TRBJ2-5; TRBD2 matches at 7 bases. Trimming cost V 2 bases and J 5 bases; bases outside gene matches: 6. CDR3 length equals 14 residues. From germline, CDR1 is SGHDT and CDR2 YYEEEE.

This sequence joins TRBV5-4 and TRBJ2-5, with 10 bases fitting TRBD2. After removal of 0 bases from V and 4 bases from J, the junction contained 6 bases not matched to a gene. CDR1 is SGHNT, CDR2 YYREEE, per germline (reference sequence). The CDR3 consists of 16 residues. The chain's CDR3 is CASSLDQRGGRETQYF. CDR3 DNA sequence: TGTGCCAGCAGCTTGGATCAGCGGGGGGGCCGAGAGACCCAGTACTTC.